The clone carrying this T cell receptor (beta chain) was counted between two and nine times. The data were obtained in a study of T cells in Graves' hyperthyroidism and ophthalmopathy. Subjects with ophthalmopathy showed a Clinical Activity Score no lower than 3, a NOSPECS grade no lower than 4, and a duration shorter than 3 months. Patients were excluded because of uncontrolled infection, other autoimmune disease, pregnancy or lactation. The CDR3 regions of TCR beta were amplified from RNA transcripts. When the TCR CDR3 underwent first-round RT-PCR, the HTBI primer set was used. From the multiplex PCR reads, TCRdb called clonotypes with MiXCR, one entry per CDR3 protein. Of 350,000 to 400,000 distinct CDR3 sequences listed, about 18% are singletons. There are 17 residues in the CDR3. Germline V gene lookup returns CDR1 SGHDT and CDR2 YYEEEE. Trimming took off 4 bases at V and 0 bases at J, with 16 bases between the two ends.

Sequenced: blood. The receptor was isolated from a young man with Graves' ophthalmopathy. The chain joins TRBV5-6 to TRBJ1-4; D is unclear. Written as DNA, the CDR3 is TGTGCCAGCAGCCCCGCACCTCCGACCTCAACTAATGAAAAACTGTTTTTT. Amino acid sequence: CASSPAPPTSTNEKLFF.